This TCR beta chain was sequenced during a study of T cells in Graves' hyperthyroidism and ophthalmopathy. Study-wide results and limits: For ophthalmopathy, model prediction preceded onset by a median around 7 months.

CDR3 size: 14 residues. Trimming pared 5 bases from V and 1 base from J, leaving 11 bases between. Germline CDR1 reads LGHNT; CDR2 reads FRNRAP. The TCR beta CDR3 regions underwent amplification using RNA transcripts as the source. Primed by the HTBI set, a first-round RT-PCR was run on the TCR CDR3. TCRdb re-analysed the multiplex PCR reads in MiXCR, keeping a single row per CDR3 protein. Of 200,000 to 250,000 distinct CDR3 sequences in the sample, about a sixth were seen once. This clonotype appeared many times. Its matching antigen is unknown. The V gene is TRBV12-5, the J gene TRBJ1-2; D not resolved. The sequence was obtained from a man over 45 with Graves' hyperthyroidism. Sequenced material: blood. CDR3 sequence (DNA): TGTGCTAGTGGTACCCATTGGATTAACTATGGCTACACCTTC. Its protein is CASGTHWINYGYTF.